The 12 T cell receptor beta chains reported below all come from one sample, sequenced in a study of T cells in localized non-small cell lung cancer. The repertoire was sequenced with immunoSEQ multiplex PCR; TCRdb's copy has only in-frame clones and lacks some. The sample consists of under 40,000 clones, approximately 80% of them appearing once. This specimen consisted of peripheral blood, obtained before any cancer treatment. These receptors all stem from a male donor at least 60 years old with stage III squamous cell lung carcinoma.

This chain joins TRBV18 and TRBJ2-7; D is unclear. The CDR3 length is 13 residues. V was cut by 3 bases and J by 0 bases, with 6 bases left in between. Germline V gene sequence: CDR1 KGHSH, CDR2 LQKENI. This CDR3 reads CASSPLSSYEQYF. CDR3 DNA: TGTGCCAGCTCACCCCTAAGCTCCTACGAGCAGTACTTC.

V is TRBV6-6 and J is TRBJ2-4, with D tentatively TRBD1 (6 bases). Germline CDR1 reads MNHNY; CDR2 reads SVGAGI (reference sequence). The V end lost 6 bases, the J end lost 1 base, and 13 bases lay between the germline ends. There are 15 residues in the CDR3. CDR3 residues: CASSYQGSAKNIQYF. The CDR3 DNA follows: TGTGCCAGCAGCTATCAGGGGAGTGCCAAAAACATTCAGTACTTC.

This clone has a handful of counts. The chain carries TRBV7-9 and TRBJ1-3; 9 bases are shared with TRBD1. Germline assignment: CDR1 SEHNR and CDR2 FQNEAQ (reference sequence). Trimming removed 5 bases from V and 1 base from J; junction bases left unmatched: 12. This CDR3 spans 18 amino acids. DNA of the CDR3: TGTGCCAGCAGCCCCAACCCGGGACAGGGTATATCTGGAAACACCATATATTTT. Protein sequence: CASSPNPGQGISGNTIYF. The full variable domain, in which reference TRBV7-9 and TRBJ1-3 provide the parts outside the CDR3, is DTGVSQNPRHKITKRGQNVTFRCDPISEHNRLYWYRQTLGQGPEFLTYFQNEAQLEKSRLLSDRFSAERPKGSFSTLEIQRTEQGDSAMYLCASSPNPGQGISGNTIYFGEGSWLTVV.

The chain carries TRBV6-6 and TRBJ2-1; 8 bases agree with TRBD2. Per germline, CDR1 MNHNY and CDR2 SVGAGI (reference sequence). J was trimmed by 0 bases and V by 4 bases; bases with no gene match: 5. The CDR3 is 16 residues long. The CDR3 is CASSSGRGVSYNEQFF. The CDR3 DNA sequence: TGTGCCAGCAGTTCAGGGCGGGGGGTCTCCTACAATGAGCAGTTCTTC.

The genes are TRBV10-3 and TRBJ2-1; weak D call: TRBD1 (5 bases). This CDR3 has 14 residues. V lost 7 bases and J lost 0, with 10 bases in between. From germline, CDR1 is ENHRY and CDR2 SYGVKD. The CDR3 coding sequence is TGTGCCATCACCGCAGGGCTCTCCTACAATGAGCAGTTCTTC. Protein sequence: CAITAGLSYNEQFF.

The chain uses TRBV9 and TRBJ1-3, with D tentatively TRBD1 (5 bases). This CDR3 is built from 18 residues. V lost 1 base to trimming and J lost 0 bases, with 17 bases between them. CDR1 is SGDLS, CDR2 YYNGEE, per germline. CDR3 sequence (DNA): TGTGCCAGCAGCGTACAACAGGACGTTGGCTTCTCTGGAAACACCATATATTTT. This sequence encodes CASSVQQDVGFSGNTIYF. Full variable domain (rest looked up from reference TRBV9 and TRBJ1-3): DSGVTQTPKHLITATGQRVTLRCSPRSGDLSVYWYQQSLDQGLQFLIQYYNGEERAKGNILERFSAQQFPDLHSELNLSSLELGDSALYFCASSVQQDVGFSGNTIYFGEGSWLTVV.

V gene TRBV7-2 combines with J gene TRBJ2-1; 9 nucleotides agree with TRBD2. The V and J ends lost 4 bases and 0 bases, in that order; junction bases with no gene match: 1. Germline assignment: CDR1 SGHTA and CDR2 FQGNSA. The CDR3 sequence is 15 residues long. The CDR3 DNA follows: TGTGCCAGCAGCTCGCGGGGGGGCTCCTACAATGAGCAGTTCTTC. This translates into CASSSRGGSYNEQFF.

The genes are TRBV13 and TRBJ2-7, with 7 bases that match TRBD1. The CDR3 covers 13 residues. The trim removed 2 bases at V and 5 bases at J, leaving 3 bases unmatched. CDR1 PRHDT and CDR2 FYEKMQ come from the germline V gene (reference sequence). CDR3 sequence reads: CASSLWQGDEQYF. The CDR3 DNA follows: TGTGCCAGCAGCTTATGGCAGGGGGACGAGCAGTACTTC.

The chain carries TRBV7-2 and TRBJ1-5; a possible D gene is TRBD1 (5 bases). The germline CDR1 and CDR2 sequences are SGHTA and FQGNSA. V lost 5 bases, J lost 0 bases, and 11 bases lay in between. The CDR3 totals 15 residues. The CDR3 reads CASSRDSNSNQPQHF. In nucleotides, the CDR3 is TGTGCCAGCAGCAGAGACAGTAATAGCAATCAGCCCCAGCATTTT.

This clone was counted once. The chain has TRBV6-4 and TRBJ1-4, with 10 nucleotides matching TRBD1. Germline V CDR1 and CDR2: MRHNA, SNTAGT. The CDR3 runs to 16 residues. The V segment lost 2 bases and the J segment 5 bases; nucleotides outside the gene matches: 5. The CDR3 is CASSDPWDRGNEKLFF. Here the CDR3 DNA reads TGTGCCAGCAGTGACCCCTGGGACAGGGGCAATGAAAAACTGTTTTTT.

The CDR3 region has the DNA TGTGCCAGCAACAAAGCGGAGAACACCGGGGAGCTGTTTTTT. Residues: CASNKAENTGELFF. The V and J genes are TRBV7-1 and TRBJ2-2, with D possibly matching TRBD2 (5 bases). TRBV7-1 falls under the ORF class, with uncertain function. The CDR3 is 14 residues long. Trimming pared 7 bases from V and 1 base from J, leaving 10 bases between.

The V gene is TRBV7-9, the J gene TRBJ1-1, with D hard to call. The germline V gene encodes CDR1 SEHNR and CDR2 FQNEAQ (reference sequence). V lost 7 bases to trimming and J lost 0 bases, with 9 bases between them. The CDR3 sequence is 13 residues long. The CDR3 DNA reads TGTGCCAGCAAAGGGCGGTTGAACACTGAAGCTTTCTTT. It codes for CASKGRLNTEAFF.